Listed below are T cell receptor beta chains from one sample, sequenced in a study of blood T cell repertoires in COVID-19. Data came from immunoSEQ multiplex PCR; TCRdb stores just in-frame clones and leaves some out. The top ten clones hold roughly an eighth of a sample with tens of thousands of clones, more than 70% of them seen once. Material for sequencing was peripheral blood. The receptors stem from a human donor in a cohort sampled during active COVID-19. The conserved cysteine and the conserved F or W are not part of the CDR3 here. A D gene is named only where the DNA matches it firmly. Expanded clones are given a class, and other clones once, few, many or no size at all.

length,D,size,V,J,CDR3
13,.,.,TRBV6-2/TRBV6-3,TRBJ2-3,ASSYGPGVTDTQY
13,TRBD2,.,TRBV5-3,TRBJ2-3,ARRTSGGCTDTQY
11,.,.,TRBV27,TRBJ1-1,ASSLRVYTEAF
13,.,.,TRBV6-5,TRBJ2-2,ASSRGAGATGELF
14,.,.,TRBV15,TRBJ1-6,ATSTDRTQYNSPLH
12,.,.,TRBV19,TRBJ2-7,ASSPFPYGGEQY
11,TRBD1,.,TRBV29-1,TRBJ1-3,SGKTGGRNTIY
12,TRBD1,few,TRBV5-4,TRBJ2-7,ASSLPGGTYEQY
12,.,.,TRBV3-1/TRBV3-2,TRBJ1-4,ASSPGFRNEKLF
8,.,.,TRBV30,TRBJ1-2,AWRKGGYT
13,TRBD1,.,TRBV6-4,TRBJ2-2,ASSPDREVAGELF
16,TRBD2,.,TRBV11-2,TRBJ2-5,ASSLWGAGGGGAETQY
14,.,.,TRBV5-1,TRBJ1-1,ASSLVGGIKNTEAF
11,.,once,TRBV6-5,TRBJ1-2,ASSYGGAYGYT
15,.,.,TRBV6-6,TRBJ2-3,ASSHGRGPPSTDTQY
12,.,.,TRBV5-4,TRBJ2-1,ASSLANSYNEQF
12,.,once,TRBV7-9,TRBJ1-1,ASSDQLRGTEAF
13,.,.,TRBV5-1,TRBJ2-2,ASSLNHRGTGELF
15,TRBD2,.,TRBV7-9,TRBJ2-2,ASHTGLADGSVGELF
14,TRBD1,few,TRBV27,TRBJ2-4,ASTEGTGTGKNIQY
13,TRBD1,.,TRBV4-1,TRBJ2-5,ASSQWTGGLETQY
13,TRBD1,.,TRBV11-2,TRBJ1-1,ASSFQGVMNTEAF
11,.,.,TRBV19,TRBJ1-1,ASSTSLNTEAF
13,.,once,TRBV2,TRBJ1-1,ASRPLREVNTEAF
14,TRBD1,once,TRBV4-3,TRBJ2-5,ASSQTYRGSGETQY
12,.,.,TRBV30,TRBJ1-1,AWMGNRVHTEAF
10,.,.,TRBV7-9,TRBJ2-3,ASSPHTDTQY
15,TRBD1,.,TRBV24-1,TRBJ2-2,ATSEGSTGGPAGELF
12,.,.,TRBV18,TRBJ1-1,ASSPIGMNTEAF
13,TRBD1,.,TRBV18,TRBJ2-2,ASSPRDRDAGELF
13,TRBD2,.,TRBV4-1,TRBJ2-2,ASSQEDLAGGELF
10,TRBD1,.,TRBV30,TRBJ1-2,AGGQGAGGYT
12,.,.,TRBV24-1,TRBJ1-4,ATSDGSTNEKLF
12,.,.,TRBV15,TRBJ1-5,ATSRTREYQPQH
16,TRBD1,.,TRBV27,TRBJ2-6,ASRIQGQGLAGANVLT
12,.,.,TRBV6-6,TRBJ1-5,ASSYSEGNQPQH
13,TRBD1,.,TRBV7-9,TRBJ2-7,ASSPNRQGTYEQY
13,.,.,TRBV7-9,TRBJ2-2,ASSLERQGPGELF
13,.,.,TRBV11-2,TRBJ2-1,ASSLAGFTYNEQF
11,.,.,TRBV2,TRBJ1-5,ASQTGFDQPQH
9,.,few,TRBV7-9,TRBJ1-1,ASSSRQKAF
13,.,.,TRBV7-8,TRBJ2-1,ASSLIGDPYNEQF
12,.,once,TRBV18,TRBJ1-5,ASSLGGGNQPQH
13,.,once,TRBV10-3,TRBJ2-3,AIRKASASTDTQY
11,TRBD2,.,TRBV11-3,TRBJ2-5,ASSLDVGRAQY